Following are 24 T cell receptor beta chains from one sample sequenced in a study of T cell repertoires in cytomegalovirus infection (dated by TCRdb to about 2019). TCRdb lists the instrument as Illumina HiSeq 1500. Through fastp at Q25 and MiXCR, TCRdb rebuilt clones from the public reads, retaining in-frame beta chains. One record per CDR3 amino acid sequence lists the most common genes and DNA. In this sample the table shows approximately 34,000 distinct CDR3 sequences, about 54% of which occur a single time. Of the sample, around 90% is held by the ten largest clones. These receptors are not linked to any known antigen. What this sample's treatment or condition label stands for: in vitro stimulation with specific CMV peptide epitopes to enrich CMV-specific T cells. The sequences come from CD8+ T cells from cultured PBMCs, collected from culture after CMV antigen stimulation. The receptors here all came from a human donor in good health (CMV status not recorded). Some clones in this sample may be carry-over from other donors' samples.

This clonotype came up a few times. The chain couples TRBV28 to TRBJ2-3; 13 positions match TRBD2. The V segment lost 7 bases and the J segment 1 base; nucleotides outside the gene matches: 14. This CDR3 spans 19 amino acids. Germline CDR1 is MDHEN and CDR2 is SYDVKM. This chain's CDR3 is CASTSGTSGIRRGTDTQYF. In DNA, the CDR3 is TGTGCCAGCACCTCCGGGACTAGCGGGATCCGACGGGGCACAGATACGCAGTATTTT.

The chain is built from TRBV7-6 and TRBJ2-5, with D perhaps given as TRBD1 or TRBD2 (5 bases each). Germline CDR1 reads SGHVS; CDR2 reads FNYEAQ. With 5 bases removed from V and 5 bases from J, the gap between germline ends came to 15 bases. The CDR3 spans 14 residues. The CDR3 reads CASSLSRGSETQYF. The CDR3 nucleotides read TGTGCCAGCAGCCTGTCGAGGGGATCGGAGACCCAGTACTTC.

The chain uses TRBV4-1 and TRBJ2-2; D is possibly TRBD1 (6 bases). CDR3 length: 14 residues. In germline, CDR1 is MGHRA, CDR2 YSYEKL. V was shortened by 3 bases and J by 4 bases, with 9 bases between the two germline ends. The chain's CDR3 is CASSQGASTGELFF. As DNA, the CDR3 is TGCGCCAGCAGCCAGGGGGCGAGCACCGGGGAGCTGTTTTTT.

This rearrangement joins TRBV7-2 to TRBJ1-2, with D uncertain. This CDR3 is built from 14 residues. The germline V gene has CDR1 SGHTA and CDR2 FQGNSA. V shed 2 bases and J shed 4 bases, with 11 bases lying between them. The CDR3 is CASSLSGVLYGYTF. The CDR3 DNA reads TGTGCCAGCAGCTTAAGTGGGGTCCTCTATGGCTACACCTTC.

V is TRBV7-4 and J is TRBJ2-7, with 7 bases identical to TRBD1. Germline values: CDR1 SGHVT, CDR2 SQSDAQ. Germline trimming cut 5 bases from V and 2 bases from J; bases unmatched to any gene: 15. The CDR3 spans 17 residues. The CDR3 DNA reads as TGTGCCAGCAGCCCCGTTAGACGGGACAGAGGCGCCTACGAGCAGTACTTC. Its translation is CASSPVRRDRGAYEQYF.

This clonotype was picked up many times. The chain recombines TRBV7-2 with TRBJ2-7; 10 positions match TRBD2. V gave up 2 bases and J gave up 2 bases; unmatched junction bases: 3. CDR3 length equals 15 residues. CDR1 and CDR2 from the germline V gene are SGHTA and FQGNSA. The DNA for the CDR3 is TGTGCCAGCAGCTTAATAGCGGGAGGAGCCTACGAGCAGTACTTC. This gives the protein CASSLIAGGAYEQYF.

This chain links TRBV4-1 with TRBJ2-5, with D uncertain. V was shortened by 1 base and J by 5 bases, with 5 bases between the two germline ends. CDR1 MGHRA and CDR2 YSYEKL come from the germline V gene. This CDR3 comprises 12 residues. CDR3 loop: CASSQGPETQYF. The CDR3 DNA reads as TGCGCCAGCAGCCAAGGGCCCGAGACCCAGTACTTC.

V is TRBV7-9 and J is TRBJ2-5, with D perhaps given as TRBD1 or TRBD2 (6 bases each). Germline-derived CDR1 and CDR2 are SEHNR and FQNEAQ (reference sequence). The CDR3 loop spans 14 amino acids. Trimming cost V 5 bases and J 2 bases, with 12 bases left between them. The CDR3 coding sequence is TGTGCCAGCAGCCTGAGGGGGGATCAAGAGACCCAGTACTTC. It yields the protein CASSLRGDQETQYF.

The V gene is TRBV7-6, the J gene TRBJ2-7; the D gene is possibly TRBD1 (6 bases). Trimming took 5 bases from V and 6 from J, leaving 11 bases between them. The CDR3 covers 12 residues. Per the germline V gene, CDR1 is SGHVS and CDR2 is FNYEAQ. CDR3 nucleotide sequence: TGTGCCAGCAGCCCGACAGGTTCCGAGCAGTACTTC. This translates into CASSPTGSEQYF. Complete variable domain (other parts from reference TRBV7-6 and TRBJ2-7): GAGVSQSPRYKVTKRGQDVALRCDPISGHVSLYWYRQALGQGPEFLTYFNYEAQQDKSGLPNDRFSAERPEGSISTLTIQRTEQRDSAMYRCASSPTGSEQYFGPGTRLTVT.

V is TRBV19 and J is TRBJ2-5; TRBD2 agrees at 7 bases. The junction had 8 bases not matched to a gene; V was cut back by 7 bases and J by 3 bases. There are 14 residues in the CDR3. Germline CDR1 LNHDA, CDR2 SQIVND (reference sequence). CDR3 bases: TGTGCCAGTAAACGGTTGGGAGGGGAAGAGACCCAGTACTTC. This sequence encodes CASKRLGGEETQYF.

J is TRBJ1-5 and V is TRBV5-1; D is ambiguous. Germline assignment: CDR1 SGHRS and CDR2 YFSETQ. This CDR3 comprises 16 residues. Deletions cut 0 bases from V and 0 bases from J, with 10 bases between. The CDR3 sequence: CASSLDGRASNQPQHF. The CDR3 DNA follows: TGCGCCAGCAGCTTGGATGGAAGGGCTAGCAATCAGCCCCAGCATTTT.

The chain is built from TRBV28 and TRBJ1-2; 8 bases map to TRBD1. Germline V gene data show CDR1 as MDHEN and CDR2 as SYDVKM. This CDR3 spans 14 amino acids. V was clipped by 6 bases and J by 8 bases; unmatched bases: 11. The CDR3 DNA sequence: TGTGCCAGCAGCCGACAGGGGCTATCGTGGGGCTACACCTTC. Translating it yields CASSRQGLSWGYTF.

J is TRBJ2-7 and V is TRBV7-6; D gene unclear. Germline CDR1 is SGHVS and CDR2 is FNYEAQ. Trimming removed 5 bases at V and 6 bases at J, with 14 bases between. The CDR3 is 13 residues long. The CDR3 loop reads CASSPRHPAEQYF. The CDR3 DNA reads TGTGCCAGCAGCCCCCGGCATCCTGCCGAGCAGTACTTC.

The rearrangement joins TRBV12-3 or TRBV12-4 to TRBJ1-5, with D possibly being TRBD1 (5 bases). Trimming took off 5 bases at V and 4 bases at J, with 12 bases between the two ends. This CDR3 is built from 14 residues. CDR3 sequence: CASSPRDGNQPQHF. Here the CDR3 DNA reads TGTGCCAGCAGTCCCCGGGACGGTAATCAGCCCCAGCATTTT.

This clonotype has a count of ten or more. The chain employs TRBV6-1 and TRBJ1-1; TRBD1 is a possible D gene (6 bases). This CDR3 contains 14 residues. V lost 5 bases, J lost 6 bases, and 16 bases lay in between. CDR1 MNHNS and CDR2 SASEGT come from the germline V gene. As DNA, the CDR3 is TGTGCCAGCAGTTATAAACAGGGAGGCGCTGAAGCTTTCTTT. This sequence encodes CASSYKQGGAEAFF.

This clonotype showed up many times. This rearrangement joins TRBV7-8 to TRBJ1-1; no reliable D call. The CDR3 consists of 13 residues. CDR1 SGHVS and CDR2 FQNEAQ come from the germline V gene. Trimming stripped 5 bases from V and 4 bases from J, with 11 bases between. CDR3 region: CASSKQRGTEAFF. As DNA, the CDR3 is TGTGCCAGCAGCAAGCAACGGGGCACTGAAGCTTTCTTT.

This clonotype occurred many times. V usage is TRBV5-1 and J usage is TRBJ2-1, with TRBD2 identical over 8 bases. CDR3 length equals 17 residues. V was pared by 4 bases and J by 8 bases, with 17 bases of the junction left unmatched. Germline lookup yields CDR1 SGHRS and CDR2 YFSETQ. CDR3 coding DNA: TGCGCCAGCAGCCCCGAGGAGCGGGAGTTCCTCGGGGATGAGCAGTTCTTC. Encoded protein: CASSPEEREFLGDEQFF.

The rearrangement links TRBV19 to TRBJ1-2; 8 nucleotides agree with TRBD1. CDR3 size: 16 residues. Germline lookup yields CDR1 LNHDA and CDR2 SQIVND (reference sequence). V was pared by 5 bases and J by 2 bases, with 10 bases of the junction left unmatched. The CDR3 coding sequence is TGTGCCAGTAGTTTCCCGCCCGGACAGGGAAACTATGGCTACACCTTC. Translating it yields CASSFPPGQGNYGYTF.

The gene calls are TRBV7-4 and TRBJ2-2, with a possible D match to TRBD2 (6 bases). V dropped 2 bases and J dropped 1 base, with 8 bases sitting between them. The V gene's germline CDR1 is SGHVT and CDR2 SQSDAQ. The CDR3 consists of 15 residues. The CDR3 reads CASSLSRENTGELFF. The CDR3 nucleotides read TGTGCCAGCAGCTTATCGCGGGAGAACACCGGGGAGCTGTTTTTT.

The V call is TRBV7-2, the J call TRBJ2-3, with 9 bases identical to TRBD2. Germline lookup yields CDR1 SGHTA and CDR2 FQGNSA. The CDR3 loop spans 17 amino acids. The V segment lost 4 bases and the J segment 6 bases; nucleotides outside the gene matches: 14. CDR3 in amino acids: CASSSPRGAGGTDTQYF. The CDR3 coding sequence is TGTGCCAGCAGCTCACCTAGAGGAGCGGGGGGTACGGATACGCAGTATTTT.

The chain employs TRBV7-9 and TRBJ1-5; the D is unclear. V lost 2 bases to trimming and J lost 2 bases, with 7 bases between them. This CDR3 spans 14 amino acids. CDR1 and CDR2 (germline): SEHNR, FQNEAQ (reference sequence). The CDR3 bases are TGTGCCAGCAGCTTACATATTGGCAATCAGCCCCAGCATTTT. Translating gives CASSLHIGNQPQHF.

V and J are TRBV27 and TRBJ1-2; D is perhaps TRBD1 (5 bases). The CDR3 has 13 amino acids. CDR1 is MNHEY, CDR2 SMNVEV, per germline (reference sequence). V was clipped by 5 bases and J by 7 bases, with 14 bases between them. The chain's CDR3 is CASSQGLRSGYTF. CDR3 coding DNA: TGTGCCAGCAGTCAGGGCCTTAGGAGTGGCTACACCTTC.

The chain couples TRBV6-5 to TRBJ2-1; D may match TRBD1 or TRBD2 (6 bases each). The CDR3 loop spans 15 amino acids. Trimming took off 6 bases at V and 1 base at J, with 13 bases between the two ends. Looked up from germline, CDR1 is MNHEY and CDR2 is SVGAGI. CDR3 amino acids: CASRAEGGSYNEQFF. Written as DNA, the CDR3 is TGTGCCAGCAGGGCCGAAGGGGGGTCCTACAATGAGCAGTTCTTC.

The rearrangement joins TRBV7-2 to TRBJ1-1; no clear D gene. Germline V gene sequence: CDR1 SGHTA, CDR2 FQGNSA. Trimming shortened V by 5 bases and J by 6 bases, and 16 bases separated the two germline ends. The length of the CDR3 is 14 residues. The CDR3 reads CASSLKRERAEAFF. CDR3 in DNA: TGTGCCAGCAGCCTCAAGCGGGAGCGGGCTGAAGCTTTCTTT.